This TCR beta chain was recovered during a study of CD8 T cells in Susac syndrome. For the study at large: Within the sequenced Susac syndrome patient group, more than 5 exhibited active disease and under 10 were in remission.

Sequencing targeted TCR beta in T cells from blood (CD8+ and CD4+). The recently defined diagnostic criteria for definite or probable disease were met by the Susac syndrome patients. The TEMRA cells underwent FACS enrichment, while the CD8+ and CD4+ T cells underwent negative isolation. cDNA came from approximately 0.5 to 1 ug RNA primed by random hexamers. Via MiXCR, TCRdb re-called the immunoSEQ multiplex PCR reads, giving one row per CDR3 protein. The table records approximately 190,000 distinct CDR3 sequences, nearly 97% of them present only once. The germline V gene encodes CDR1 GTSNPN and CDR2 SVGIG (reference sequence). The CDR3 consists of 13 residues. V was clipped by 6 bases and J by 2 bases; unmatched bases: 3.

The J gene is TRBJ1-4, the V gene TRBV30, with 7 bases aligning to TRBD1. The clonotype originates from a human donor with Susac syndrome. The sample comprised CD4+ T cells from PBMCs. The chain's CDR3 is CACHRGTNEKLFF. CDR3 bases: TGTGCCTGTCACAGGGGCACTAATGAAAAACTGTTTTTT.